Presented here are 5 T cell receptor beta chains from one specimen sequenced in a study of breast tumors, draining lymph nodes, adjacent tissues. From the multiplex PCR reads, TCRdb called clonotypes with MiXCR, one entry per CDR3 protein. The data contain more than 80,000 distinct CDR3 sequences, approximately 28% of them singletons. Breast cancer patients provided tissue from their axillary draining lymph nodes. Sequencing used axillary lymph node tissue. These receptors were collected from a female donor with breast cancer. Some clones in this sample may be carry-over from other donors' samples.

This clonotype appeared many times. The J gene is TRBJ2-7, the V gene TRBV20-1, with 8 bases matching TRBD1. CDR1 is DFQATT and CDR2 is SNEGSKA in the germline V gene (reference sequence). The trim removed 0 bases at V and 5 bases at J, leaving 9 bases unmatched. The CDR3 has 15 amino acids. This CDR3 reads CSARDPGRTGNEQYF. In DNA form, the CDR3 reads TGCAGTGCTAGAGACCCGGGTCGGACAGGGAACGAGCAGTACTTC.

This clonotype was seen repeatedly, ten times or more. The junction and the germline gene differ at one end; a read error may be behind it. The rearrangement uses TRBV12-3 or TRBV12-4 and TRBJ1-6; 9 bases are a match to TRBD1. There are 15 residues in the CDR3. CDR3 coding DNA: TGTGCCAGCAGGTTAGAACAGGGGGCAAATTCACCCCTCCACTTT. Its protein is CASRLEQGANSPLHF.

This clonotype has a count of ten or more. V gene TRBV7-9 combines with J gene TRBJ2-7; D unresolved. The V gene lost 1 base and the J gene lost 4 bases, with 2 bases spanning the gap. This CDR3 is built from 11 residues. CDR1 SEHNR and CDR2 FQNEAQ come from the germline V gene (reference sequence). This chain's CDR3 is CASSLEYEQYF. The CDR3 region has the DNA TGTGCCAGCAGCTTAGAGTACGAGCAGTACTTC.

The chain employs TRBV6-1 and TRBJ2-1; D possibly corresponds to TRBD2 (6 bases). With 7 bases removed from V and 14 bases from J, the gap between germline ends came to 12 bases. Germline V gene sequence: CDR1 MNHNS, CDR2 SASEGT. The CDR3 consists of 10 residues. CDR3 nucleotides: TGTGCCAGCATTCCGGGGAGGAAGTTCTTC. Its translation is CASIPGRKFF.

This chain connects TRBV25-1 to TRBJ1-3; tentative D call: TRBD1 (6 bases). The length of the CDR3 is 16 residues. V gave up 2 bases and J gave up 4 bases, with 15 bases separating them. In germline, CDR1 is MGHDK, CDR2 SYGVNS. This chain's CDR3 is CASSEGLRTDGNTIYF. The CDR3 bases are TGTGCCAGCAGTGAAGGTCTTCGGACAGACGGAAACACCATATATTTT.